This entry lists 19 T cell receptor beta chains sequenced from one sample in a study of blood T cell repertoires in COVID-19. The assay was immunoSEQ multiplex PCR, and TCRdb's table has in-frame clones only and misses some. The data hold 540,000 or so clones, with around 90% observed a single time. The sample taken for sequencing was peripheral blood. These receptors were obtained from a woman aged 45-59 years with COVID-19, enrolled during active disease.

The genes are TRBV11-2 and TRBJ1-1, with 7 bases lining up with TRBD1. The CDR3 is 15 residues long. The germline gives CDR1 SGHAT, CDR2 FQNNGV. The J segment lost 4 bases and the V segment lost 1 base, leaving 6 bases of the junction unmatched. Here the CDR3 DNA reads TGTGCCAGCAGCTTAGTCGGGACAGTCATCACTGAAGCTTTCTTT. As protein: CASSLVGTVITEAFF.

The CDR3 is CSAQTGAEYGYTF. The CDR3 region has the DNA TGCAGCGCCCAGACAGGGGCTGAGTATGGCTACACCTTC. The genes are TRBV29-1 and TRBJ1-2; TRBD1 aligns across 8 bases. After removal of 7 bases from V and 5 bases from J, the junction contained 9 bases not matched to a gene. Germline CDR1 SQVTM, CDR2 ANQGSEA. CDR3 length: 13 amino acids.

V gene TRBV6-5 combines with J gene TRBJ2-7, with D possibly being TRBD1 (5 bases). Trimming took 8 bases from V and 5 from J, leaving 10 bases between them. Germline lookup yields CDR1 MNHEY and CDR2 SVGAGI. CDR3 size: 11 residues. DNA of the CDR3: TGTGCCAGCGGCAGGGTCGACGAGCAGTACTTC. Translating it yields CASGRVDEQYF.

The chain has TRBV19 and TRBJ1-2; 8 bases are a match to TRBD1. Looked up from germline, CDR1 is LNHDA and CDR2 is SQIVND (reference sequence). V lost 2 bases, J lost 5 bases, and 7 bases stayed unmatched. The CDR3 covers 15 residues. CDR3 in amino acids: CASSIMTGEGYGYTF. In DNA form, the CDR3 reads TGTGCCAGTAGTATAATGACAGGGGAAGGATATGGCTACACCTTC.

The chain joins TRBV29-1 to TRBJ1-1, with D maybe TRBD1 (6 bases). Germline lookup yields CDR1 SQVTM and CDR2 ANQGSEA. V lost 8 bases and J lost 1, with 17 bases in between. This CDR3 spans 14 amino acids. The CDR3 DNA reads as TGCAGCCTATTGACAGGACCTACGAACACTGAAGCTTTCTTT. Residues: CSLLTGPTNTEAFF.

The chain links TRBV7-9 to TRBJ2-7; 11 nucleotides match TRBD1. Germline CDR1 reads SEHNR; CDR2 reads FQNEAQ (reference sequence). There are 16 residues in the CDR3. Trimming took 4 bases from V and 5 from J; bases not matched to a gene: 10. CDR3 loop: CASSSLRRTGGHEQYF. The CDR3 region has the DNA TGTGCCAGCAGCTCACTAAGAAGGACAGGGGGCCACGAGCAGTACTTC.

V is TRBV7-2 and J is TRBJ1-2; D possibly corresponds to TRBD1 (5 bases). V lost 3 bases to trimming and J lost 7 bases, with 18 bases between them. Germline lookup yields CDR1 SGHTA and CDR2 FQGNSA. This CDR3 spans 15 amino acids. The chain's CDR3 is CASSFGGGTVSGYTF. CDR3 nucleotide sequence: TGTGCCAGCAGCTTTGGGGGGGGAACAGTCTCTGGCTACACCTTC.

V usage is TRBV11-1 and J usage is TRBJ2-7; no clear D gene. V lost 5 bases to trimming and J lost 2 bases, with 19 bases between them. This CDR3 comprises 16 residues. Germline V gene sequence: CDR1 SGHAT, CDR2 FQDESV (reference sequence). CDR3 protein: CASSRPNSDTAYEQYF. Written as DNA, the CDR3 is TGTGCCAGCAGCCGCCCTAACTCAGACACCGCCTACGAGCAGTACTTC. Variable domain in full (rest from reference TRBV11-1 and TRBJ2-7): EAEVAQSPRYKITEKSQAVAFWCDPISGHATLYWYRQILGQGPELLVQFQDESVVDDSQLPKDRFSAERLKGVDSTLKIQPAELGDSAMYLCASSRPNSDTAYEQYFGPGTRLTVT.

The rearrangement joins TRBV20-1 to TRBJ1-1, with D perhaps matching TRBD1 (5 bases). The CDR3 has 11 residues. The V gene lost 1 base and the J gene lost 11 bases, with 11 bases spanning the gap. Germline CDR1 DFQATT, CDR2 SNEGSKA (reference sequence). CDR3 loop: CSARVSTAAFF. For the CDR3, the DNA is TGCAGTGCTAGAGTATCGACAGCGGCTTTCTTT.

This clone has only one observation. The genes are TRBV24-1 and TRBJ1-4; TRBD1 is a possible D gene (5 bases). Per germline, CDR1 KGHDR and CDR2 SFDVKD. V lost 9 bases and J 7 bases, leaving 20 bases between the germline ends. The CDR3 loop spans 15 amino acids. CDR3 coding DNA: TGTGCCACCGCCATCATGGGGGGAGTATGTGAAAAACTGTTTTTT. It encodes CATAIMGGVCEKLFF.

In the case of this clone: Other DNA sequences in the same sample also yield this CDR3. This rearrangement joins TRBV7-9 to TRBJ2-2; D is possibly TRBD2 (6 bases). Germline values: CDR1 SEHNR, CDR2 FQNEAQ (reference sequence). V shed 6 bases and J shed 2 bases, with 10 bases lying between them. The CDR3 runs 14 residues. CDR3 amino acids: CASSPGTNTGELFF. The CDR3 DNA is TGTGCCAGCAGTCCCGGGACTAACACCGGGGAGCTGTTTTTT.

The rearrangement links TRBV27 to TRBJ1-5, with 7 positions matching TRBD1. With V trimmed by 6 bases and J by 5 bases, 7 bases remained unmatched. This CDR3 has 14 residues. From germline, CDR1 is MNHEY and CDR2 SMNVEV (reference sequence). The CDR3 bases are TGTGCCAGCAGACTGACAGGGCTGCATCAGCCCCAGCATTTT. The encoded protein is CASRLTGLHQPQHF.

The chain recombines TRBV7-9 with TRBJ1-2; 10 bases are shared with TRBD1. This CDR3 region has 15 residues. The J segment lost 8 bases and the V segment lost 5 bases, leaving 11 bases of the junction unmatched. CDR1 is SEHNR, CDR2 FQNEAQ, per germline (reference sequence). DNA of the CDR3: TGTGCCAGCAGCCTCCTCGATAGGGACAGGGGCGGCTACACCTTC. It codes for CASSLLDRDRGGYTF.

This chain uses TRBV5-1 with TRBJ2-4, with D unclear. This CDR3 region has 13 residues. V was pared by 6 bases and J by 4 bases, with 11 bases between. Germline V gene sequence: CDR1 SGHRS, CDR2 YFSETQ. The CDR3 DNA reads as TGCGCCAGCATTGCGGCCAAGAAAAACATTCAGTACTTC. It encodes CASIAAKKNIQYF. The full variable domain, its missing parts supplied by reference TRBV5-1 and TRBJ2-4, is KAGVTQTPRYLIKTRGQQVTLSCSPISGHRSVSWYQQTPGQGLQFLFEYFSETQRNKGNFPGRFSGRQFSNSRSEMNVSTLELGDSALYLCASIAAKKNIQYFGAGTRLSVL.

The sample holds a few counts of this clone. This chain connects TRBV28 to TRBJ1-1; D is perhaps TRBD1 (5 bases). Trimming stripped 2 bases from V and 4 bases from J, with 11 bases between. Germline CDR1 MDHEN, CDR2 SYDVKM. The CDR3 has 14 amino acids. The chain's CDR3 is CASSLGRVSTEAFF. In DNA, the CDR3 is TGTGCCAGCAGTTTAGGCAGGGTGAGCACTGAAGCTTTCTTT.

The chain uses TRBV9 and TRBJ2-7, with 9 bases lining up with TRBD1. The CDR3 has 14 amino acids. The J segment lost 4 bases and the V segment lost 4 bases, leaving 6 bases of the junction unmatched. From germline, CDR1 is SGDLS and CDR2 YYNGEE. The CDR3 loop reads CASSPQGAVYEQYF. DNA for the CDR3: TGTGCCAGCAGCCCACAGGGGGCAGTATACGAGCAGTACTTC.

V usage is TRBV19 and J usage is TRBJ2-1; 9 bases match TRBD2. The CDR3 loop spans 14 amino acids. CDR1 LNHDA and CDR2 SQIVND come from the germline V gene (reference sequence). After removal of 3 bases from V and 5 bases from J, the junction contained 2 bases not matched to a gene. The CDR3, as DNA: TGTGCCAGTAGTATTTCTAGCGGGAACAATGAGCAGTTCTTC. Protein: CASSISSGNNEQFF.

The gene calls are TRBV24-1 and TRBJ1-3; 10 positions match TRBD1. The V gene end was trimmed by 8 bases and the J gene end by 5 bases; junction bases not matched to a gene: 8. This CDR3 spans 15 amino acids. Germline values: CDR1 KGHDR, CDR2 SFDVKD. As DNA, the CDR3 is TGTGCCACCACCCGGGACAGGGGAGTCAGAAACACCATATATTTT. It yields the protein CATTRDRGVRNTIYF.

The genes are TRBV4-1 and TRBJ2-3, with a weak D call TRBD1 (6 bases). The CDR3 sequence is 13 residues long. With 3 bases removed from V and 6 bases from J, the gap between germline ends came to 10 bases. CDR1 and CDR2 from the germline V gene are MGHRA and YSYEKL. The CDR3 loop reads CASSQGTTDTQYF. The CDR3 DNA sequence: TGCGCCAGCAGCCAGGGGACAACGGATACGCAGTATTTT.